This is a list of T cell receptor beta chains from one sample in a study of radiotherapy plus CTLA-4 blockade in lung cancer. Libraries were prepared by immunoSEQ multiplex PCR; TCRdb keeps only in-frame clonotypes and omits some of them. This sample has approximately 57,000 clones, with approximately 84% found just once. The sequencing used peripheral blood, collected from a patient treated with radiotherapy plus ipilimumab. These receptors all stem from a human donor with non-small cell lung cancer whose response to radiotherapy plus ipilimumab could not be evaluated. Each CDR3 is given with its conserved first and last residue. The order of the fields is V gene, J gene, CDR3 protein.

TRBV19	TRBJ2-2	CASGQGAGTGELFF
TRBV5-5	TRBJ1-2	CASGGYYYGYTF
TRBV6-5	TRBJ1-2	CASSYVDRGNYGYTF
TRBV15	TRBJ2-7	CATSREGSVGTGQMAGEQYF
TRBV30	TRBJ1-2	CAWSVEQGNYGYTF
TRBV6-5	TRBJ2-7	CASSFSWRASYEQYF
TRBV27	TRBJ2-7	CASSLVAGVYEQYF
TRBV7-2	TRBJ2-3	CASSLGLAGGDTQYF
TRBV7-5	TRBJ2-5	CARSFRTSGLQETQYF
TRBV7-2	TRBJ2-1	CASSSDRGHYNEQFF
TRBV5-1	TRBJ2-7	CASSSRGTGVQYEQYF
TRBV19	TRBJ1-1	CASSPPGLTTEAFF
TRBV27	TRBJ2-2	CASSLSPFSNLGRAGELFF
TRBV5-1	TRBJ2-2	CASSLLALGGTGELFF
TRBV28	TRBJ2-2	CASNRDRVGGELFF
TRBV2	TRBJ1-5	CASVPGMGNQPQHF
TRBV30	TRBJ2-1	CAWSVMLANEQFF
TRBV11-2	TRBJ2-5	CASSGVVAGAQATQYF
TRBV7-9	TRBJ2-7	CASSFSGGVSYEQYF
TRBV7-9	TRBJ1-1	CASSLEGARTEAFF
TRBV4-3	TRBJ2-3	CASSQEGGGARTDTQYF
TRBV5-4	TRBJ2-1	CASSPMGGVGSYNEQFF
TRBV7-2	TRBJ2-1	CASSATSGGIPYNEQFF